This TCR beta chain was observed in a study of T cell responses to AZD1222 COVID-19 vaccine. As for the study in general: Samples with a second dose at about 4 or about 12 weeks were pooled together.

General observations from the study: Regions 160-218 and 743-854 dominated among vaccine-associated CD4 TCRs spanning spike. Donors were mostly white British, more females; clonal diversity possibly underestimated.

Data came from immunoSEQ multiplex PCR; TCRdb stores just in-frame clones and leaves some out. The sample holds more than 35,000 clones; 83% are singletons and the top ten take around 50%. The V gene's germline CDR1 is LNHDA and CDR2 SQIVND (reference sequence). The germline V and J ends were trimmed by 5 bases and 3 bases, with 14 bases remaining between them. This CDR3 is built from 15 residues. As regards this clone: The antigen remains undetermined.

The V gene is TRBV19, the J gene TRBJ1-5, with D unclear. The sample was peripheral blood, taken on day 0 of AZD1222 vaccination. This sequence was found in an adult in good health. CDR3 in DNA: TGTGCCAGTAGTCCCCGGGAGGCAGCCAATCAGCCCCAGCATTTT. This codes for CASSPREAANQPQHF.